These 30 T cell receptor beta chains share one sample of origin, sequenced in a study of cytomegalovirus exposure and HLA in healthy donors. This PCR relied on a set of 60 Vbeta primers and 13 Jbeta primers. TCRdb's copy holds only in-frame clones and misses some; the assay was immunoSEQ multiplex PCR. Here the sample spans 150,000 to 200,000 clones, roughly 79% being singletons. Source material: PBMCs. These receptors were taken from a woman aged 25-40 years in good health and CMV-seropositive.

The rearrangement links TRBV7-9 to TRBJ2-7; a weak D match, TRBD1 (5 bases). Germline values: CDR1 SEHNR, CDR2 FQNEAQ (reference sequence). Trimming took 8 bases from V and 3 from J, leaving 8 bases between them. The CDR3 sequence is 11 residues long. The CDR3 region is CASGAFYEQYF. The CDR3 DNA is TGTGCCAGCGGGGCCTTCTACGAGCAGTACTTC.

The J gene is TRBJ1-1, the V gene TRBV7-2, with D possibly matching TRBD1 (6 bases). Germline V lookup: CDR1 SGHTA, CDR2 FQGNSA. Trimming stripped 0 bases from V and 2 bases from J, with 7 bases between. This CDR3 has 14 amino acids. The CDR3 region has the DNA TGTGCCAGCAGCTTAGCCGGGACAAACACTGAAGCTTTCTTT. This sequence encodes CASSLAGTNTEAFF.

This clone was seen only a few times. The J gene is TRBJ2-7, the V gene TRBV7-8, with TRBD1 as a possible D gene (5 bases). Germline V CDR1 and CDR2: SGHVS, FQNEAQ. CDR3 length: 14 amino acids. V was pared by 1 base and J by 3 bases, with 10 bases between. In DNA form, the CDR3 reads TGTGCCAGCAGCTTAGGAAGGGGCGTCTACGAGCAGTACTTC. This gives the protein CASSLGRGVYEQYF.

This clone was seen only once. V and J are TRBV27 and TRBJ2-2, with 7 bases lining up with TRBD1. The CDR3 has 15 residues. Germline CDR1 is MNHEY and CDR2 is SMNVEV (reference sequence). V trimming: 6 bases; J trimming: 5 bases; junction bases outside the gene matches: 9. The CDR3 coding sequence is TGTGCCAGCAGCGTCGCCGGGACAGTTACCGGGGAGCTGTTTTTT. Translating gives CASSVAGTVTGELFF.

The CDR3 loop is CAWRQGAQDGYTF. The CDR3 DNA is TGTGCCTGGCGACAGGGGGCACAGGATGGCTACACCTTC. This chain joins TRBV30 and TRBJ1-2; 10 nucleotides match TRBD1. The trim removed 5 bases at V and 6 bases at J, leaving 6 bases unmatched. Germline CDR1 GTSNPN, CDR2 SVGIG (reference sequence). This CDR3 has 13 amino acids.

The chain carries TRBV28 and TRBJ2-7; tentative D call: TRBD2 (6 bases). This CDR3 spans 14 amino acids. The V gene's germline CDR1 is MDHEN and CDR2 SYDVKM. The V end was cut by 3 bases, the J end by 3 bases, with 12 bases between. The CDR3 here is CASSLGGRLYEQYF. The CDR3 DNA reads as TGTGCCAGCAGTTTGGGGGGACGGCTCTACGAGCAGTACTTC.

The rearrangement uses TRBV30 and TRBJ1-1; D call uncertain. Germline values: CDR1 GTSNPN, CDR2 SVGIG (reference sequence). This CDR3 has 13 residues. Deletions cut 4 bases from V and 3 bases from J, with 12 bases between. In nucleotides, the CDR3 is TGTGCCTGGACAGGTTCTCTGTACACTGAAGCTTTCTTT. Encoded protein: CAWTGSLYTEAFF.

The chain links TRBV5-4 to TRBJ2-6; D is perhaps TRBD1 (5 bases). Germline V gene sequence: CDR1 SGHNT, CDR2 YYREEE (reference sequence). The V end was cut by 2 bases, the J end by 2 bases, with 14 bases between. The CDR3 is 17 amino acids. The CDR3 spells CASSLGVSAAGANVLTF. In DNA form, the CDR3 reads TGTGCCAGCAGCTTAGGGGTGTCGGCCGCTGGGGCCAACGTCCTGACTTTC.

This sequence joins TRBV6-5 and TRBJ2-3; 9 bases align to TRBD1. V was pared by 4 bases and J by 2 bases, with 7 bases of the junction left unmatched. Germline values: CDR1 MNHEY, CDR2 SVGAGI. There are 16 residues in the CDR3. The CDR3 loop reads CASSSGTGSPTDTQYF. The DNA of the CDR3 is TGTGCCAGCAGTTCCGGGACAGGGTCCCCCACAGATACGCAGTATTTT.

This chain links TRBV7-8 with TRBJ1-1; D gene uncertain. Trimming pared 5 bases from V and 3 bases from J, leaving 16 bases between. Germline V gives CDR1 SGHVS, CDR2 FQNEAQ. This CDR3 comprises 15 residues. The CDR3 reads CASSPGRTGDTEAFF. The CDR3 DNA reads as TGTGCCAGCAGCCCCGGACGGACTGGGGACACTGAAGCTTTCTTT.

On this clone: In the same sample, other DNA sequences code for this CDR3. The chain links TRBV27 to TRBJ1-3; D not resolved. V gave up 5 bases and J gave up 1 base, with 12 bases separating them. CDR1 and CDR2 (germline): MNHEY, SMNVEV (reference sequence). CDR3 length: 15 residues. The CDR3 DNA is TGTGCCAGCAGTCGGGGTGGTAGTTCTGGAAACACCATATATTTT. Amino acid sequence: CASSRGGSSGNTIYF.

In DNA form, the CDR3 reads TGTGCCAGCAGCGTATGGGCGGGAGCGGGCACAGATACGCAGTATTTT. Residues: CASSVWAGAGTDTQYF. The J gene is TRBJ2-3, the V gene TRBV11-2; TRBD2 agrees at 7 bases. Per the germline V gene, CDR1 is SGHAT and CDR2 is FQNNGV. Losses at the gene ends were 5 bases for V and 1 base for J; bases not matched to a gene: 9. The CDR3 sequence is 16 residues long.

The CDR3 sequence: CASSVAQSGEWETQYF. The CDR3 DNA is TGTGCCAGCAGCGTAGCTCAATCAGGGGAATGGGAGACCCAGTACTTC. This chain uses TRBV9 with TRBJ2-5, with a possible D match to TRBD1 (6 bases). V was clipped by 0 bases and J by 5 bases, with 17 bases between them. Looked up from germline, CDR1 is SGDLS and CDR2 is YYNGEE. The CDR3 spans 16 residues.

The chain recombines TRBV18 with TRBJ1-2, with 8 bases identical to TRBD1. V lost 11 bases, J lost 4 bases, and 6 bases stayed unmatched. CDR3 length equals 12 residues. The germline CDR1 and CDR2 sequences are KGHSH and LQKENI. The CDR3 DNA sequence: TGTGCCGGCAGGGGGCAAGGCTATGGCTACACCTTC. Amino acid sequence: CAGRGQGYGYTF.

V usage is TRBV19 and J usage is TRBJ2-4, with TRBD1 matching 8 bases. Germline values: CDR1 LNHDA, CDR2 SQIVND (reference sequence). V gave up 3 bases and J gave up 2 bases; unmatched junction bases: 9. This CDR3 is built from 17 residues. The CDR3 region is CASSIRDRGVSKNIQYF. The CDR3, as DNA: TGTGCCAGTAGTATCCGAGACAGGGGAGTTTCCAAAAACATTCAGTACTTC. Full variable domain (remainder filled in from reference TRBV19 and TRBJ2-4): DGGITQSPKYLFRKEGQNVTLSCEQNLNHDAMYWYRQDPGQGLRLIYYSQIVNDFQKGDIAEGYSVSREKKESFPLTVTSAQKNPTAFYLCASSIRDRGVSKNIQYFGAGTRLSVL.

The gene calls are TRBV5-8 and TRBJ1-6, with 9 bases that match TRBD1. The trim removed 3 bases at V and 10 bases at J, leaving 5 bases unmatched. Per the germline V gene, CDR1 is SGHTS and CDR2 is YDEGEE. The CDR3 is 14 amino acids. In DNA form, the CDR3 reads TGTGCCAGCAGCTGGGGACAGGGCAGCTCACCCCTCCACTTT. Its protein product is CASSWGQGSSPLHF.

The gene calls are TRBV11-2 and TRBJ1-4; the D gene is possibly TRBD1 (5 bases). The CDR3 extends over 11 amino acids. Germline CDR1 SGHAT, CDR2 FQNNGV. With 9 bases removed from V and 7 bases from J, the gap between germline ends came to 9 bases. As DNA, the CDR3 is TGTGCCAGTAGGGGAGGTGAAAAACTGTTTTTT. It specifies CASRGGEKLFF.

The genes are TRBV5-1 and TRBJ2-1, with TRBD2 matching over 7 bases. V was pared by 2 bases and J by 12 bases, with 17 bases of the junction left unmatched. CDR3 length equals 16 residues. Germline V gene lookup returns CDR1 SGHRS and CDR2 YFSETQ. This CDR3 reads CASSFRGLRENEGQFF. The CDR3 DNA follows: TGCGCCAGCAGCTTTAGGGGCTTGCGGGAGAACGAGGGGCAGTTCTTC.

The chain uses TRBV9 and TRBJ2-2, with a tentative D call TRBD1 (7 bases). V dropped 2 bases and J dropped 12 bases, with 20 bases sitting between them. Germline loops: CDR1 SGDLS, CDR2 YYNGEE. This CDR3 is built from 15 residues. This CDR3 is CASSVSMVAGGQLFF. CDR3 coding DNA: TGTGCCAGCAGCGTGTCAATGGTTGCAGGGGGGCAGCTGTTTTTT.

Notes on this clone: The junction departs from germline at one end; a sequencing error may be responsible. The chain has TRBV12-5 and TRBJ2-3, with 8 positions matching TRBD2. The germline V gene has CDR1 LGHNT and CDR2 FRNRAP. The CDR3 totals 14 residues. CDR3 sequence (DNA): TGTGCTAGTGGTCCGAGCGGGGGAACAGATATGCAGTATTTT. Protein product: CASGPSGGTDMQYF.

This clone was seen just once. The chain employs TRBV4-3 and TRBJ2-7, with TRBD2 identical over 8 bases. CDR1 and CDR2 (germline): LGHNA, YSLEER. The junction had 12 bases not matched to a gene; V was cut back by 2 bases and J by 0 bases. This CDR3 spans 18 amino acids. CDR3 region: CASSQFQPQRGSSYEQYF. The CDR3 DNA reads TGCGCCAGCAGCCAATTCCAGCCGCAGCGGGGGAGCTCCTACGAGCAGTACTTC.

The chain joins TRBV28 to TRBJ2-4; TRBD1 agrees at 8 bases. The germline gives CDR1 MDHEN, CDR2 SYDVKM. After removal of 5 bases from V and 0 bases from J, the junction contained 12 bases not matched to a gene. CDR3 length: 18 amino acids. The CDR3 DNA is TGTGCCAGCAGTCAATGGACAGGGCGAAAGATAGCCAAAAACATTCAGTACTTC. Encoded protein: CASSQWTGRKIAKNIQYF.

J is TRBJ2-7 and V is TRBV5-5; unclear D gene. The germline gives CDR1 SGHKS, CDR2 YYEKEE (reference sequence). This CDR3 comprises 12 residues. V shed 4 bases and J shed 3 bases, with 8 bases lying between them. The CDR3 region is CASSDTLYEQYF. In DNA form, the CDR3 reads TGTGCCAGCAGCGACACACTCTACGAGCAGTACTTC.

V and J are TRBV30 and TRBJ1-2; 8 nucleotides line up with TRBD1. CDR1 is GTSNPN, CDR2 SVGIG, per germline (reference sequence). The V gene end was trimmed by 3 bases and the J gene end by 8 bases; junction bases not matched to a gene: 14. CDR3 length: 15 amino acids. DNA for the CDR3: TGTGCCTGGAGGAGCAGGAGCAGGGGGCTTGGAGGCTACACCTTC. This encodes CAWRSRSRGLGGYTF.

This clone was seen more than once but under ten times. The gene calls are TRBV7-8 and TRBJ2-7; weak D call: TRBD1 (6 bases). Germline V lookup: CDR1 SGHVS, CDR2 FQNEAQ. V lost 2 bases, J lost 5 bases, and 16 bases lay in between. The CDR3 spans 15 residues. The CDR3 DNA is TGTGCCAGCAGCTTATGGGGGCAGGGGAGCAACGAGCAGTACTTC. This codes for CASSLWGQGSNEQYF.

Regarding this clone: The junction does not match germline at one end; this may be a read error. The chain employs TRBV6-5 and TRBJ1-5, with D possibly being TRBD1 (6 bases). The length of the CDR3 is 14 residues. From germline, CDR1 is MNHEY and CDR2 SVGAGI. The CDR3 protein is CASSPTGNGQLQHF. Written as DNA, the CDR3 is TGTGCCAGCAGTCCCACAGGGAACGGACAGCTCCAGCATTTT.

This chain links TRBV7-8 with TRBJ2-3; possible D gene TRBD1, 5 bases. V lost 2 bases to trimming and J lost 0 bases, with 12 bases between them. The CDR3 runs to 16 residues. The germline V gene encodes CDR1 SGHVS and CDR2 FQNEAQ. CDR3 in DNA: TGTGCCAGCAGCTTACAGGGCCTGACTAGCACAGATACGCAGTATTTT. Its translation is CASSLQGLTSTDTQYF. The whole variable domain, filled in from reference TRBV7-8 and TRBJ2-3, reads GAGVSQSPRYKVAKRGQDVALRCDPISGHVSLFWYQQALGQGPEFLTYFQNEAQLDKSGLPSDRFFAERPEGSVSTLKIQRTQQEDSAVYLCASSLQGLTSTDTQYFGPGTRLTVL.

A few counts support this clone. The chain links TRBV6-5 to TRBJ1-1; D is uncertain. The V and J ends lost 5 bases and 2 bases respectively, with 15 bases between them. In germline, CDR1 is MNHEY, CDR2 SVGAGI. This CDR3 has 15 amino acids. The CDR3 DNA follows: TGTGCCAGCAGTCCCGCGACAAGCCTAAACACTGAAGCTTTCTTT. Its protein is CASSPATSLNTEAFF.

This chain uses TRBV4-3 with TRBJ2-1; D is perhaps TRBD2 (5 bases). Trimming shortened V by 2 bases and J by 5 bases, and 13 bases separated the two germline ends. Germline lookup yields CDR1 LGHNA and CDR2 YSLEER. The CDR3 is 15 residues long. CDR3 bases: TGCGCCAGCAGCCAAATCCGGGGAACGCACAATGAGCAGTTCTTC. It codes for CASSQIRGTHNEQFF.

The chain joins TRBV5-1 to TRBJ1-2; the D gene is possibly TRBD1 (5 bases). V was trimmed by 4 bases and J by 4 bases, leaving 11 bases between them. Germline lookup yields CDR1 SGHRS and CDR2 YFSETQ. CDR3 length: 13 residues. Written as DNA, the CDR3 is TGCGCCAGCAGCCTGACAGTAGGCTATGGCTACACCTTC. Protein sequence: CASSLTVGYGYTF.